What follows is one T cell receptor (beta chain) and its context. V was trimmed by 3 bases and J by 2 bases, leaving 7 bases between them. The CDR3 sequence is 13 residues long. Germline lookup yields CDR1 SGHTA and CDR2 FQGNSA. The protocol was immunoSEQ multiplex PCR, while the TCRdb copy is restricted to in-frame clones and leaves out a portion. The sample shows 45,000 to 55,000 clones, approximately 96% of them seen only once. The data stem from a study of T cells after somatic rescue of genetic block. This rearrangement joins TRBV7-2 to TRBJ1-2; D might be TRBD1 (6 bases). Source material: peripheral blood mononuclear cells (PBMCs). This sequence originates from a child younger than two. CDR3 coding DNA: TGTGCCAGCAGCTTCGGGACAAACTATGGCTACACCTTC. This encodes CASSFGTNYGYTF.